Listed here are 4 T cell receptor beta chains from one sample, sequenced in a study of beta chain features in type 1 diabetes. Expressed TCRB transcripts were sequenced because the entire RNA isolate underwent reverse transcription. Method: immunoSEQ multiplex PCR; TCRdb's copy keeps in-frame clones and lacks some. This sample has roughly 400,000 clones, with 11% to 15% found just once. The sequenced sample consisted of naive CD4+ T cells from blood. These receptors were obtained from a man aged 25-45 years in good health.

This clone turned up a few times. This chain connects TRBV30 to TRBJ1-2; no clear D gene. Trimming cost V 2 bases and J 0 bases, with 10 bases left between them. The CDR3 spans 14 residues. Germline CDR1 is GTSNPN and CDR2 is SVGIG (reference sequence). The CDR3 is CAWSPTGPNYGYTF. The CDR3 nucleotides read TGTGCCTGGAGTCCTACCGGGCCTAACTATGGCTACACCTTC.

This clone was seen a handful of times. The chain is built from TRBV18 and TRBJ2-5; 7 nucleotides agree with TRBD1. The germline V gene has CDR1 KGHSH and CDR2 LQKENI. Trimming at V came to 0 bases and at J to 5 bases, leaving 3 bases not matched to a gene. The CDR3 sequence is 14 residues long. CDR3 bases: TGTGCCAGCTCACCACCTGGACAGGCGGAGACCCAGTACTTC. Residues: CASSPPGQAETQYF.

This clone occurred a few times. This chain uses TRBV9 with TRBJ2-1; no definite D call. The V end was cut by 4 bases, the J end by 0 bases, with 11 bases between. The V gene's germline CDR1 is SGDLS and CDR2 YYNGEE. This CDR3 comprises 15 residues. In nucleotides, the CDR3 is TGTGCCAGCAGCAAACCCGGGCCCTCCTACAATGAGCAGTTCTTC. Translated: CASSKPGPSYNEQFF. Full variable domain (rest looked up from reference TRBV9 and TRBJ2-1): DSGVTQTPKHLITATGQRVTLRCSPRSGDLSVYWYQQSLDQGLQFLIQYYNGEERAKGNILERFSAQQFPDLHSELNLSSLELGDSALYFCASSKPGPSYNEQFFGPGTRLTVL.

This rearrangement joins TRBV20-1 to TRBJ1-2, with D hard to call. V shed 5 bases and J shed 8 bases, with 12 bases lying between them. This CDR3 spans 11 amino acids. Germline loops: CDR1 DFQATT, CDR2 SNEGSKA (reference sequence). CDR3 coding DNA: TGCAGTGCTGGTGGCGAAGTCGGCTACACCTTC. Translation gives CSAGGEVGYTF.